This T cell receptor (beta chain) was recovered during a study of vaccination and CD4 T cells after COVID-19. Across the study: Each control culture was treated with a CEFX pool, an HIV-1 Nef pool, or no peptide.

Once obtained from cultured CD4+ T cells, the DNA was sequenced using the Oncomine TCR Beta short-read assay. TCRdb fed the PCR reads into MiXCR, producing one record per CDR3 protein. The profile shows some 15,000 distinct CDR3 sequences, 78% of them singletons. As concerns this clonotype: Its antigen is not identified.

The treatment: approximately nine-day PBMC culture with coronavirus spike peptide pools or control peptides (ViraFEST assay). This TCR was recovered from a human donor who received a COVID-19 vaccine. Sequenced here: CD4+ T cells from blood, cultured in vitro, sampled after SARS-CoV-2 vaccination.

CDR3 DNA sequence: TGTGCCAGCAGCTTAAGGGGAGCTTCTAGCACAGATACGCAGTATTTT. Translation: CASSLRGASSTDTQYF. The chain has TRBV7-9 and TRBJ2-3; D may correspond to TRBD1 or TRBD2 (5 bases each). Germline V gene sequence: CDR1 SEHNR, CDR2 FQNEAQ (reference sequence). This CDR3 has 16 residues. V was trimmed by 2 bases and J by 0 bases, leaving 12 bases between them.